Below are 15 T cell receptor beta chains sequenced from a single sample in a study of cytomegalovirus exposure and HLA in healthy donors. Primers: 60 Vbeta forward and 13 Jbeta reverse. Clones were sequenced by immunoSEQ multiplex PCR, and TCRdb holds only the in-frame ones, with some missing. Its listing shows about 52,000 clones. The sequenced sample was PBMCs. These receptors all come from a woman between 55 and 75 years old in good health and CMV-seropositive.

The chain combines TRBV11-3 with TRBJ1-1; D is perhaps TRBD1 (5 bases). Looked up from germline, CDR1 is SGHNT and CDR2 is YENEEA. The V end was cut by 4 bases, the J end by 1 base, with 10 bases between. The CDR3 spans 14 residues. The CDR3 nucleotides read TGTGCCAGCAGCTCCCAGGGTTCGAACACTGAAGCTTTCTTT. This encodes CASSSQGSNTEAFF. Drawing the rest from reference TRBV11-3 and TRBJ1-1, the complete variable domain is EAGVVQSPRYKIIEKKQPVAFWCNPISGHNTLYWYLQNLGQGPELLIRYENEEAVDDSQLPKDRFSAERLKGVDSTLKIQPAELGDSAVYLCASSSQGSNTEAFFGQGTRLTVV.

The chain links TRBV12-5 to TRBJ2-1; 8 bases are a match to TRBD1. The J segment lost 10 bases and the V segment lost 5 bases, leaving 7 bases of the junction unmatched. The CDR3 spans 13 residues. Germline values: CDR1 LGHNT, CDR2 FRNRAP. CDR3: CASGLTGDAEQFF. CDR3 in DNA: TGTGCTAGTGGTCTGACAGGGGACGCCGAGCAGTTCTTC.

This sequence joins TRBV25-1 and TRBJ1-2; 9 nucleotides agree with TRBD1. The germline V gene has CDR1 MGHDK and CDR2 SYGVNS. V trimming: 0 bases; J trimming: 5 bases; junction bases outside the gene matches: 4. The CDR3 spans 15 residues. CDR3 amino acids: CASSEYQGTGYGYTF. In nucleotides, the CDR3 is TGTGCCAGCAGTGAATATCAGGGGACAGGGTATGGCTACACCTTC.

The CDR3 sequence is CASSVATGGLSPLHF. CDR3 bases: TGTGCCAGCAGCGTAGCCACAGGGGGACTTTCACCCCTCCACTTT. The V gene is TRBV9, the J gene TRBJ1-6, with 8 nucleotides matching TRBD1. Germline CDR1 and CDR2: SGDLS and YYNGEE. CDR3 size: 15 residues. The ends lost 0 bases at V and 9 bases at J; junction bases unmatched: 5.

The chain links TRBV7-9 to TRBJ1-1; the D gene is possibly TRBD1 (6 bases). V gave up 5 bases and J gave up 5 bases, with 9 bases separating them. Germline CDR1 is SEHNR and CDR2 is FQNEAQ (reference sequence). The CDR3 contains 12 residues. CDR3 bases: TGTGCCAGCAGCCGGGACATTACTGAAGCTTTCTTT. Protein sequence: CASSRDITEAFF.

The chain combines TRBV2 with TRBJ1-1; D is uncertain. The CDR3 covers 12 residues. Between the trimmed V and J ends, which lost 5 bases and 0 bases, there was a span of 4 bases. CDR1 and CDR2 from the germline V gene are SNHLY and FYNNEI. CDR3 sequence (DNA): TGTGCCAGCAGTTCCGTGAACACTGAAGCTTTCTTT. Its translation is CASSSVNTEAFF.

V is TRBV6-1 and J is TRBJ2-3, with TRBD2 identical over 7 bases. The CDR3 runs to 12 residues. Germline values: CDR1 MNHNS, CDR2 SASEGT. V gave up 10 bases and J gave up 2 bases; unmatched junction bases: 3. The CDR3 DNA sequence: TGTGCCACCGCGGGGGACACAGATACGCAGTATTTT. It codes for CATAGDTDTQYF.

CDR3 protein: CASSYSDGHSTEAFF. DNA for the CDR3: TGTGCCAGCAGTTACTCCGACGGACATTCCACTGAAGCTTTCTTT. The chain carries TRBV6-6 and TRBJ1-1; D perhaps matches TRBD1 (5 bases). Germline V gene lookup returns CDR1 MNHNY and CDR2 SVGAGI (reference sequence). V lost 0 bases to trimming and J lost 4 bases, with 12 bases between them. The CDR3 has 15 amino acids.

About this clone: Its ends do not fully match the called genes, so a read error is possible. The chain couples TRBV5-1 to TRBJ2-5; TRBD2 is a possible D gene (6 bases). Germline V gene lookup returns CDR1 SGHRS and CDR2 YFSETQ. CDR3 length: 18 residues. The CDR3 DNA reads as TGCGCCAGCAGCCTGGAGGGGAAATGGGGCCGGGCTCAAGAGAACCAGTACTTC. Protein product: CASSLEGKWGRAQENQYF. The full variable domain, in which reference TRBV5-1 and TRBJ2-5 provide the parts outside the CDR3, is KAGVTQTPRYLIKTRGQQVTLSCSPISGHRSVSWYQQTPGQGLQFLFEYFSETQRNKGNFPGRFSGRQFSNSRSEMNVSTLELGDSALYLCASSLEGKWGRAQENQYFGPGTRLLVL.

This rearrangement joins TRBV7-9 to TRBJ2-7; 8 nucleotides align to TRBD1. CDR1 and CDR2 from the germline V gene are SEHNR and FQNEAQ (reference sequence). J lost 0 bases, V lost 5 bases, and 15 bases had no gene match. There are 18 residues in the CDR3. For the CDR3, the DNA is TGTGCCAGCAGCCCTACGTCCGAGGGACAGGAAATCTCCTACGAGCAGTACTTC. Translated, it gives CASSPTSEGQEISYEQYF.

The J gene is TRBJ1-2, the V gene TRBV9, with D perhaps TRBD1 (5 bases). The CDR3 sequence is 12 residues long. Germline lookup yields CDR1 SGDLS and CDR2 YYNGEE. Deletions cut 2 bases from V and 8 bases from J, with 10 bases between. The CDR3 sequence: CASSVEKGGYTF. The CDR3 DNA follows: TGTGCCAGCAGCGTGGAGAAGGGGGGCTACACCTTC. The full variable domain, in which reference TRBV9 and TRBJ1-2 provide the parts outside the CDR3, is DSGVTQTPKHLITATGQRVTLRCSPRSGDLSVYWYQQSLDQGLQFLIQYYNGEERAKGNILERFSAQQFPDLHSELNLSSLELGDSALYFCASSVEKGGYTFGSGTRLTVV.

The chain is built from TRBV6-8 and TRBJ1-2, with TRBD1 matching 7 bases. The trim removed 5 bases at V and 7 bases at J, leaving 22 bases unmatched. The germline CDR1 and CDR2 sequences are MNHGY and SAAAGT. The CDR3 consists of 18 residues. The CDR3 sequence: CASSGAAGFDRAMCGYTF. DNA of the CDR3: TGTGCCAGCAGTGGCGCGGCGGGATTCGACAGGGCAATGTGTGGCTACACCTTC.

The chain employs TRBV5-1 and TRBJ2-3; 7 nucleotides align to TRBD1. There are 13 residues in the CDR3. V lost 7 bases and J lost 1; bases outside the gene matches: 3. Germline V gene lookup returns CDR1 SGHRS and CDR2 YFSETQ. CDR3 region: CASAGQGTDTQYF. CDR3 DNA: TGCGCCAGCGCCGGACAGGGCACAGATACGCAGTATTTT.

The rearrangement joins TRBV4-3 to TRBJ1-2; 9 bases are shared with TRBD1. The CDR3 totals 16 residues. V lost 4 bases, J lost 5 bases, and 11 bases stayed unmatched. CDR1 is LGHNA, CDR2 YSLEER, per germline. The CDR3 nucleotides read TGCGCCAGCAGCCGAGATACCGGGACAGGGTTATATGGCTACACCTTC. This encodes CASSRDTGTGLYGYTF.

V gene TRBV29-1 combines with J gene TRBJ1-2, with TRBD1 matching 7 bases. V shed 4 bases, J shed 7 bases, and the junction held 6 bases outside the gene matches. This CDR3 spans 12 amino acids. Germline V CDR1 and CDR2: SQVTM, ANQGSEA. The DNA of the CDR3 is TGCAGCGTTGGACAGGGAGAGGGTGGCTACACCTTC. Amino acid sequence: CSVGQGEGGYTF.